The clone carrying this T cell receptor (beta chain) was seen a few times. Using immunoSEQ multiplex PCR, the repertoire was profiled, and TCRdb retains in-frame clones only, with some absent. The sample shows approximately 160,000 clones, about 85% of them seen only once. Those enrolled in Seattle joined during active infection and were followed longitudinally afterward. This entry comes from a study of blood T cell repertoires in COVID-19. Across the study: Sites in the United States, Italy and Spain provided acute and convalescent COVID-19 samples. T cells, B-cell-depleted T cells, or PBMCs supplied cDNA or gDNA.

CDR1 and CDR2 from the germline V gene are MNHEY and SMNVEV (reference sequence). This CDR3 contains 12 residues. Trimming removed 0 bases at V and 9 bases at J, with 6 bases between. Sequencing was carried out using peripheral blood. This chain joins TRBV27 and TRBJ1-5; TRBD1 might be the D (5 bases). The TCR sequence derives from a woman in her sixties or seventies with COVID-19, enrolled during active disease. CDR3 protein: CASSLSGGPQHF. CDR3 in DNA: TGTGCCAGCAGTTTATCGGGGGGGCCCCAGCATTTT.